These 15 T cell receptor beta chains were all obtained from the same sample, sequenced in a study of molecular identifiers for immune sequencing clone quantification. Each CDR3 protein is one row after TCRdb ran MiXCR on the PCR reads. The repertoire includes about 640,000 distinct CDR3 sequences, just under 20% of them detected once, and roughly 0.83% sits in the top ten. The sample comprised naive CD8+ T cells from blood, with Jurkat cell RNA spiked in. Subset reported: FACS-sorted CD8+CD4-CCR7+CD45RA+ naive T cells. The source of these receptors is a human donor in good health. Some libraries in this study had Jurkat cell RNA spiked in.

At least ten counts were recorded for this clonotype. The CDR3 sequence is CASSRPGTNYNEQFF. The CDR3 bases are TGTGCCAGCAGCCGGCCCGGGACAAATTACAATGAGCAGTTCTTC. The chain uses TRBV7-9 and TRBJ2-1; TRBD1 is a possible D gene (6 bases). The germline CDR1 and CDR2 sequences are SEHNR and FQNEAQ (reference sequence). Trimming took off 5 bases at V and 4 bases at J, with 15 bases between the two ends. The CDR3 runs 15 residues.

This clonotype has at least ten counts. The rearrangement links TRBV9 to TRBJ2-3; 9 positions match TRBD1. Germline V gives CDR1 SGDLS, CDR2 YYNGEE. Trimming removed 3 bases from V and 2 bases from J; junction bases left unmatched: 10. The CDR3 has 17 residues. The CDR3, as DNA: TGTGCCAGCAGCGGAAACAGGGGGCCCTTTTTCACAGATACGCAGTATTTT. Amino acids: CASSGNRGPFFTDTQYF.

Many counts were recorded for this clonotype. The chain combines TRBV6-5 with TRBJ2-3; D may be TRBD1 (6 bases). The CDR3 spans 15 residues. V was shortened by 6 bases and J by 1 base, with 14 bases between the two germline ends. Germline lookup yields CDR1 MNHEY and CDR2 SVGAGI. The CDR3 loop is CASRLGGRGTDTQYF. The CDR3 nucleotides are TGTGCCAGCAGGCTAGGGGGTCGGGGCACAGATACGCAGTATTTT.

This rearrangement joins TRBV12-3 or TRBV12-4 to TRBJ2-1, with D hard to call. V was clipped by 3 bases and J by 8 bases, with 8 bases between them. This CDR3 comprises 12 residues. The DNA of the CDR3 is TGTGCCAGCAGTTTTAGTTTTCATGAGCAGTTCTTC. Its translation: CASSFSFHEQFF.

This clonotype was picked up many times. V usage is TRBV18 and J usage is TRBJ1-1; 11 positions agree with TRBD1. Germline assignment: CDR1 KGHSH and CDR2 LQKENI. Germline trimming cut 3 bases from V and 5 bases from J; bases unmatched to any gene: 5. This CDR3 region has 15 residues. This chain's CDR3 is CASSPDRGLVTEAFF. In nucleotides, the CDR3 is TGTGCCAGCTCACCGGACAGGGGGCTGGTTACTGAAGCTTTCTTT. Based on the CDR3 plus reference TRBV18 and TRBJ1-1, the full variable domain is NAGVMQNPRHLVRRRGQEARLRCSPMKGHSHVYWYRQLPEEGLKFMVYLQKENIIDESGMPKERFSAEFPKEGPSILRIQQVVRGDSAAYFCASSPDRGLVTEAFFGQGTRLTVV.

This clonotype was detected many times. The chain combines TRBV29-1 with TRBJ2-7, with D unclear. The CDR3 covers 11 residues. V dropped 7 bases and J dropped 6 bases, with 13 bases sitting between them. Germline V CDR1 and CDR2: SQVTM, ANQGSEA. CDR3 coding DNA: TGCAGCGCGGACGCCGGCTCCGAGCAGTACTTC. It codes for CSADAGSEQYF.

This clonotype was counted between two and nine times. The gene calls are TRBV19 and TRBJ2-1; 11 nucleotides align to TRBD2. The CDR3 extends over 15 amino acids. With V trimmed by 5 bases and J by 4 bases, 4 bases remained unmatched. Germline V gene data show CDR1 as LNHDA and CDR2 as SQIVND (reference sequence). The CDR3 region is CASSAIAGGYNEQFF. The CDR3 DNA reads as TGTGCCAGTAGTGCCATAGCGGGGGGGTACAATGAGCAGTTCTTC.

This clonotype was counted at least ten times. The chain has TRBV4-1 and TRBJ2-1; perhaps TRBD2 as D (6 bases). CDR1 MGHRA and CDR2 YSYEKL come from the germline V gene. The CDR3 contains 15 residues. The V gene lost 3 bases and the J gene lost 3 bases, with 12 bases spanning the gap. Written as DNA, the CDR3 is TGCGCCAGCAGCCAGGTCCTAGCGCGCTACAATGAGCAGTTCTTC. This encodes CASSQVLARYNEQFF.

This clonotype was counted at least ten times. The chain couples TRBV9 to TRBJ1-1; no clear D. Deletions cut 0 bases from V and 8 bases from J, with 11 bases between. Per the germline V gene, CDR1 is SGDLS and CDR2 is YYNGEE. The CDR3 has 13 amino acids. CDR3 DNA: TGTGCCAGCAGCGTAGGTTCAGCCCAGGAAGCTTTCTTT. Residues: CASSVGSAQEAFF.

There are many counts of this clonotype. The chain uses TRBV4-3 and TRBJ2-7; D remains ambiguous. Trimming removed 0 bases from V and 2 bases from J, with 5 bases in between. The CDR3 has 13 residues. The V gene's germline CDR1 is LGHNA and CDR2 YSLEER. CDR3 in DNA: TGCGCCAGCAGCCAAGACTGGGCCTACGAGCAGTACTTC. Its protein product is CASSQDWAYEQYF.

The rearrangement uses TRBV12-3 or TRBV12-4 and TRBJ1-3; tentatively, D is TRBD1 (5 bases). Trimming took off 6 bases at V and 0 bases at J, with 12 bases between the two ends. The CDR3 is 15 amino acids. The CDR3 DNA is TGTGCCAGCAGCCCAGACAGAAGCTCTGGAAACACCATATATTTT. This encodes CASSPDRSSGNTIYF.

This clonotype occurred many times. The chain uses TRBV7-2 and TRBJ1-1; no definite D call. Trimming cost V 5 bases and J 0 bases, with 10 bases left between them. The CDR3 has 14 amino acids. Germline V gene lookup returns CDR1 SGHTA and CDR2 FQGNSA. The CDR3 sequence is CASSVDPMNTEAFF. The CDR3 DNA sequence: TGTGCCAGCAGCGTGGATCCAATGAACACTGAAGCTTTCTTT.

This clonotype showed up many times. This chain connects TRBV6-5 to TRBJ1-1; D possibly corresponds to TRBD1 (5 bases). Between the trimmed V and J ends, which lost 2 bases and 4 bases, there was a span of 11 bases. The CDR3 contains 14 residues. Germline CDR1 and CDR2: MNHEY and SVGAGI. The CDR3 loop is CASSYGTGFTEAFF. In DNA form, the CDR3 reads TGTGCCAGCAGTTACGGCACAGGATTCACTGAAGCTTTCTTT.

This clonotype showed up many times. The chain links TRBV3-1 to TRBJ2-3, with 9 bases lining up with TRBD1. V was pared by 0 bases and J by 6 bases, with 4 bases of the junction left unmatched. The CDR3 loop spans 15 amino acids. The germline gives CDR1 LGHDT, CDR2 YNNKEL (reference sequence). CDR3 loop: CASSQDPGQGDTQYF. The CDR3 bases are TGTGCCAGCAGCCAAGATCCCGGACAGGGGGATACGCAGTATTTT.

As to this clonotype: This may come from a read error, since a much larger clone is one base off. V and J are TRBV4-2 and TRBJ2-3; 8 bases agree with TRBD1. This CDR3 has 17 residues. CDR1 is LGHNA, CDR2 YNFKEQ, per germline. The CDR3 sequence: CAGSQDLADRGTDTQYF. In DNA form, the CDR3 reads TGTGCCGGCAGCCAAGATCTGGCGGACAGGGGCACAGATACGCAGTATTTT.